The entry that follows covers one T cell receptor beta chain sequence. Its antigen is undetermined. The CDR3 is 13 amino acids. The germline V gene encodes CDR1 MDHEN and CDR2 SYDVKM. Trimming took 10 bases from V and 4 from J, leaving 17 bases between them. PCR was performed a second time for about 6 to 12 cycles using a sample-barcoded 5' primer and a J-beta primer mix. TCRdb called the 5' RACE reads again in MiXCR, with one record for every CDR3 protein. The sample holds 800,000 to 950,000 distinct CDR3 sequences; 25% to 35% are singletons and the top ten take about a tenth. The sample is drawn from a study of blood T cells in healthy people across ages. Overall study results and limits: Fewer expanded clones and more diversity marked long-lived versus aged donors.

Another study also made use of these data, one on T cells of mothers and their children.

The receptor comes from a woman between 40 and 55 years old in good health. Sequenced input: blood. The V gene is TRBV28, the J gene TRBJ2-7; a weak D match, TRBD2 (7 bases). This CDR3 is CATGGPMEYEQYF. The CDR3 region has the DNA TGTGCCACCGGGGGGCCCATGGAGTACGAGCAGTACTTC.